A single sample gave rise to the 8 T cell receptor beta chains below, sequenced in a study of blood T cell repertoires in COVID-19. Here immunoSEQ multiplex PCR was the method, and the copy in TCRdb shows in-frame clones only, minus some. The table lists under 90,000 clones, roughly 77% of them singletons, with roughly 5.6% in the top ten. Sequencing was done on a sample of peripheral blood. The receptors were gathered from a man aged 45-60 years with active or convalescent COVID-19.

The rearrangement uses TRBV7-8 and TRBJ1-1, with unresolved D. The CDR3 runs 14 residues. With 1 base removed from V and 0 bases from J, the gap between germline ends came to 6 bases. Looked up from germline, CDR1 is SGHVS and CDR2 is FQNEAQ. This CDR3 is CASSLVTVNTEAFF. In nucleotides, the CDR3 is TGTGCCAGCAGCTTAGTTACGGTGAACACTGAAGCTTTCTTT. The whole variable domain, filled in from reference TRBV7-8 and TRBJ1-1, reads GAGVSQSPRYKVAKRGQDVALRCDPISGHVSLFWYQQALGQGPEFLTYFQNEAQLDKSGLPSDRFFAERPEGSVSTLKIQRTQQEDSAVYLCASSLVTVNTEAFFGQGTRLTVV.

The CDR3 loop is CASSLRESGGGYNEQFF. The CDR3 nucleotides read TGTGCCAGCAGCCTCAGGGAAAGCGGGGGCGGCTACAATGAGCAGTTCTTC. J is TRBJ2-1 and V is TRBV7-8, with 8 bases lining up with TRBD2. The CDR3 runs to 17 residues. From germline, CDR1 is SGHVS and CDR2 FQNEAQ. With 5 bases clipped from V and 3 bases from J, the junction kept 12 bases outside the gene matches.

In DNA, the CDR3 is TGTGCTAGTGGTTTCCCCCGGGGGGGGGCCCGCAATCAGCCCCAGCATTTT. Translated: CASGFPRGGARNQPQHF. The chain employs TRBV12-5 and TRBJ1-5; possibly TRBD1 for D (6 bases). This CDR3 is 17 amino acids long. Deletions cut 3 bases from V and 2 bases from J, with 17 bases between. Germline values: CDR1 LGHNT, CDR2 FRNRAP.

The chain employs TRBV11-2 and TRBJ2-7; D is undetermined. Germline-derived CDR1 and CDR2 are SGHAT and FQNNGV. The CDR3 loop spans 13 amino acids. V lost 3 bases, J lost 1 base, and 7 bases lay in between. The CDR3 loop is CASSFPGSYEQYF. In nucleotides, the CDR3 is TGTGCCAGCAGCTTCCCGGGTTCCTACGAGCAGTACTTC.

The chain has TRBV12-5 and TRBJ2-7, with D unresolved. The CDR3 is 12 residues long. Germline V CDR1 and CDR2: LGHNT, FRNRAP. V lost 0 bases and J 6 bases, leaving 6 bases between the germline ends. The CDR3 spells CASGLVGSEQYF. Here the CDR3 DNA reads TGTGCTAGTGGTTTGGTGGGCAGCGAGCAGTACTTC.

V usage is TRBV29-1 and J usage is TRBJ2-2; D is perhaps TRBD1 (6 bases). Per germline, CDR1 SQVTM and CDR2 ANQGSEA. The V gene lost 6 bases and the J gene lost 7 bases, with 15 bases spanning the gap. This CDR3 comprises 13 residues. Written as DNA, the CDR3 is TGCAGCGTGGGGACACATTCGGGCGGGGAGCTGTTTTTT. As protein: CSVGTHSGGELFF.

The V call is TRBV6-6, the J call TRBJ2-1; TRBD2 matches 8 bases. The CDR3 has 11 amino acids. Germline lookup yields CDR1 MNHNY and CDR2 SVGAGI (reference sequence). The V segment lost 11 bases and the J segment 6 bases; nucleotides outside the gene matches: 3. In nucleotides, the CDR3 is TGTGCCGCGGGGGGAGGCAATGAGCAGTTCTTC. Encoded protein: CAAGGGNEQFF.

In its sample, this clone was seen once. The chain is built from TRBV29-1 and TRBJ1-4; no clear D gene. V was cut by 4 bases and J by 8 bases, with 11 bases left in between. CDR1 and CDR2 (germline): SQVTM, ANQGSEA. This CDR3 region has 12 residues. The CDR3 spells CSVGLVREKLFF. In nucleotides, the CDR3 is TGCAGCGTTGGTTTGGTCAGGGAAAAACTGTTTTTT.